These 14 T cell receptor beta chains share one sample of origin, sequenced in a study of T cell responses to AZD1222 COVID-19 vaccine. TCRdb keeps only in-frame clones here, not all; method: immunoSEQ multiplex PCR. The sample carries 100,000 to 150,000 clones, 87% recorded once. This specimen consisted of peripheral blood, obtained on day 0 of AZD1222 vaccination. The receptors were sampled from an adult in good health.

The DNA of the CDR3 is TGCGCCAGCAGCCAAGAAATTGTGGGGACCGGGGAGCTGTTTTTT. This translates into CASSQEIVGTGELFF. V and J are TRBV4-3 and TRBJ2-2; D not resolved. V lost 0 bases, J lost 5 bases, and 10 bases lay in between. The germline gives CDR1 LGHNA, CDR2 YSLEER. The CDR3 loop spans 15 amino acids.

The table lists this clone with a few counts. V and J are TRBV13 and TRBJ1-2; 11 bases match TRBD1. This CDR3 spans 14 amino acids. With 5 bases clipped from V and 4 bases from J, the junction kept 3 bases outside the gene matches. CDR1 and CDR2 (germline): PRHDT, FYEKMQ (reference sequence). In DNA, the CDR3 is TGTGCCAGCAGCGAGGGGACAGGGGGCTATGGCTACACCTTC. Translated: CASSEGTGGYGYTF. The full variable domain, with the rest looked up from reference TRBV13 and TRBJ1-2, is AAGVIQSPRHLIKEKRETATLKCYPIPRHDTVYWYQQGPGQDPQFLISFYEKMQSDKGSIPDRFSAQQFSDYHSELNMSSLELGDSALYFCASSEGTGGYGYTFGSGTRLTVV.

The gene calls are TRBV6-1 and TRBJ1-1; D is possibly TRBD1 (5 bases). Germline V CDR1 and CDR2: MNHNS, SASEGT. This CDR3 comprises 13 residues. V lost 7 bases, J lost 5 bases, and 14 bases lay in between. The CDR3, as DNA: TGTGCCAGCAACAGGCGGGGAGGGACTGAAGCTTTCTTT. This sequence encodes CASNRRGGTEAFF.

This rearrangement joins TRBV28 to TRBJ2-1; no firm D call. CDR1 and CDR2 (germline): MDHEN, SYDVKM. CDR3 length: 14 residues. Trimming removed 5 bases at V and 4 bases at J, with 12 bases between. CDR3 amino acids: CASSVPTGYNEQFF. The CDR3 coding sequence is TGTGCCAGCAGTGTTCCGACTGGGTACAATGAGCAGTTCTTC.

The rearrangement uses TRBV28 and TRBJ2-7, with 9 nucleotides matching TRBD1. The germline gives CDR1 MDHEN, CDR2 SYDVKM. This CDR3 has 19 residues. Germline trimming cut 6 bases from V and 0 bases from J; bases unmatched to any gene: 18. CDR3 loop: CASSSPSGTGRRLSYEQYF. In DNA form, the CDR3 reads TGTGCCAGCAGCTCACCTTCCGGGACAGGGAGGCGGCTCTCCTACGAGCAGTACTTC.

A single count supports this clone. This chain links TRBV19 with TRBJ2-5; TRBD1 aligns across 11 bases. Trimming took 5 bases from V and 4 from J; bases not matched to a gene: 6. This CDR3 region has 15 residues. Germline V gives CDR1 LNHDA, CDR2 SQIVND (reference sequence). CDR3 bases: TGTGCCAGTAGTCCTTGGACAGGGGGCATAGAGACCCAGTACTTC. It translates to CASSPWTGGIETQYF. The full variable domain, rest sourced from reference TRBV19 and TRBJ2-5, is DGGITQSPKYLFRKEGQNVTLSCEQNLNHDAMYWYRQDPGQGLRLIYYSQIVNDFQKGDIAEGYSVSREKKESFPLTVTSAQKNPTAFYLCASSPWTGGIETQYFGPGTRLLVL.

The DNA for the CDR3 is TGTGCCAGCAGTTACGGACAGGGAGGGCCGAAACAGCCCCAGCATTTT. Translating it yields CASSYGQGGPKQPQHF. This rearrangement joins TRBV6-2 or TRBV6-3 to TRBJ1-5, with TRBD1 matching 8 bases. This CDR3 has 16 residues. V shed 2 bases, J shed 7 bases, and the junction held 10 bases outside the gene matches. CDR1 and CDR2 from the germline V gene are MNHEY and SVGEGT.

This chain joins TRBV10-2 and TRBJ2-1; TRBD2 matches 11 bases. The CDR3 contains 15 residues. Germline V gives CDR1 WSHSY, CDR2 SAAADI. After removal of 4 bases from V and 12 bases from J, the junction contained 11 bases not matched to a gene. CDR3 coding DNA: TGCGCCAGCAGTGCTAGCGGGGGGTCGCGTGTTGGGCAGTTCTTC. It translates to CASSASGGSRVGQFF.

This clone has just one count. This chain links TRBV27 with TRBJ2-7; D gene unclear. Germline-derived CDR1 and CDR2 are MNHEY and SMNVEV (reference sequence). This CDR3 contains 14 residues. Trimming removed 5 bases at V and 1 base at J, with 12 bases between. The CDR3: CASSRSGDSYEQYF. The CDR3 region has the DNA TGTGCCAGCAGTCGATCTGGGGATTCCTACGAGCAGTACTTC.

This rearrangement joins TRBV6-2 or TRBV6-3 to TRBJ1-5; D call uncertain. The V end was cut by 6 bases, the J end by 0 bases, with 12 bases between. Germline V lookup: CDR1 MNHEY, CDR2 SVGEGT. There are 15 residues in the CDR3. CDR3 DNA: TGTGCCAGCAGCCCCGGGAGATATAGCAATCAGCCCCAGCATTTT. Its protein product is CASSPGRYSNQPQHF.

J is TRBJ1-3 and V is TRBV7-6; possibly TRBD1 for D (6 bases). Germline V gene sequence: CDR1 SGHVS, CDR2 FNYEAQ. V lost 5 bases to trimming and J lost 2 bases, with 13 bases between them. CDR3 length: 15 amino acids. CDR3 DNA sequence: TGTGCCAGCAGCCCTAGGGAGGGGGCTGGAAACACCATATATTTT. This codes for CASSPREGAGNTIYF.

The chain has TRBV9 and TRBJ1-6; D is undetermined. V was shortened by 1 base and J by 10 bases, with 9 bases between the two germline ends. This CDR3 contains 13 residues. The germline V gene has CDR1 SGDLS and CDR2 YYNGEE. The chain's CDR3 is CASSVRDISPLHF. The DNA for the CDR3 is TGTGCCAGCAGCGTACGAGACATATCACCCCTCCACTTT.

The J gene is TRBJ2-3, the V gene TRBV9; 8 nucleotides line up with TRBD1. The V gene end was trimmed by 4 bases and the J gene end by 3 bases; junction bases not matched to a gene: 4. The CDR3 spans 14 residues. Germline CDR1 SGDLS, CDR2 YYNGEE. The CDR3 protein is CASSPRQGTDTQYF. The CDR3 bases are TGTGCCAGCAGCCCCAGACAGGGGACAGATACGCAGTATTTT.

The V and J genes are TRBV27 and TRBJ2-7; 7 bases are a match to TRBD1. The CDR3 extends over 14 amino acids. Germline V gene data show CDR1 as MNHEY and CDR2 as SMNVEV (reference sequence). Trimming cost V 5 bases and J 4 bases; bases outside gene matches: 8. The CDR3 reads CASSPMTGIYEQYF. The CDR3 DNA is TGTGCCAGCAGTCCCATGACAGGGATTTACGAGCAGTACTTC.